This T cell receptor beta chain was documented in a study of blood T cell repertoires in COVID-19 (dated by TCRdb to the early 2020s). General notes on the study: The collaborator samples originated in the United States, Italy and Spain and spanned the acute and convalescent phases of COVID-19. The prospective study material was composed of cDNA or gDNA derived from T cells, B-cell-depleted T cells, or PBMCs. Deeply sampled blood TCRbeta repertoires from subjects exposed to, actively infected with, or recovered from COVID-19 were included in the dataset. The repertoires were released in a freely available public database meant as a resource for research on the immune response to SARS-CoV-2. The samples were drawn from the first 160 participants of the ongoing ImmuneRACE study and from 1,254 subjects provided by 6 global collaborators. The sample metadata nearly always contained a de-identified subject ID, COVID-19 status, age in years and sex. HLA class I and class II types, where available, came from metadata supplied by the sample provider rather than from assay-based typing.

Whole blood was collected in K2EDTA tubes by collaborating institutions according to the institutions' own protocols. For TCRbeta analysis, collaborators shipped samples in one of three forms: frozen whole blood, isolated PBMCs, or DNA extracted from either of those sample types. CDR1 SGHKS and CDR2 YYEKEE are derived from the germline V gene (reference sequence). From the cysteine up to the phenylalanine, the CDR3 has a length of 16 residues. Of the read, only the CDR3 DNA is kept; its 48 bases are in frame from base 1. Trimming costs V 4 bases and J 0 bases, and their ends lie 17 bases apart. The full study reports these points: How much clinical and demographic metadata was included differed by source and by participant, and the metadata was provided uncurated.

TCRbeta CDR3 regions were amplified from genomic DNA using the immunoSEQ Assay, a bias-controlled multiplex PCR. Under the source paper's analysis protocol: The number of nucleated cells in each sample was estimated by amplification of reference gene primers within the assay. Sequence reads were collapsed and filtered to measure the absolute abundance of every unique TCRbeta CDR3 rearrangement. Productive Simpson clonality was computed per sample as the square root of Simpson's diversity index over productive rearrangements. Here the immuneACCESS table is served through TCRdb, limited to in-frame sequences with V and J called. Missing clones are a known gap in these copies; in checked studies unresolved V genes cover under half, and the rest lacks a known reason. V and J calls and clone size are copied from that table; D and trimming were computed from the DNA. The sample includes a few hundred thousand clones, with 85% observed a single time. The ten largest account for approximately 3.7% of the sample.

In regard to this clone: Its antigen is not yet known. No per-base quality is available; no much larger clone lies one base away.

The chain is encoded by TRBV5-5 joined to TRBJ2-7; there is no confident call for the D gene. Sequenced sample: peripheral blood. The receptor was derived from a woman aged 18-29 years with acute or convalescent COVID-19. The DNA sequence reads TGTGCCAGCAGCCCTTCCCTCTCACAAAGCTCCTACGAGCAGTACTTC. Its amino acids are CASSPSLSQSSYEQYF.